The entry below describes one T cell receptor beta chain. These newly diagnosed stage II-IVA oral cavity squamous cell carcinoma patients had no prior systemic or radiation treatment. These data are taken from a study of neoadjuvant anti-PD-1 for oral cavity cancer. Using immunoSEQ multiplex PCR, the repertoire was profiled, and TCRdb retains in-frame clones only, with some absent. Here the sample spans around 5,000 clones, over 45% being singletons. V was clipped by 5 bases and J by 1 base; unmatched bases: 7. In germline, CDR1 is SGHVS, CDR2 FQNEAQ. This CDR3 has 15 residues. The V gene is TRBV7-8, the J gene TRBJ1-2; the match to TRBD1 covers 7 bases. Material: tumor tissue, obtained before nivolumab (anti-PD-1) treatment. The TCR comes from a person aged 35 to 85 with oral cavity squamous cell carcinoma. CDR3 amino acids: CASSAGTANNYGYTF. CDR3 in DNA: TGTGCCAGCAGCGCCGGGACAGCCAATAACTATGGCTACACCTTC.